This T cell receptor (beta chain) was observed in a study of cytomegalovirus exposure and HLA in healthy donors. The V gene lost 5 bases and the J gene lost 2 bases, with 10 bases spanning the gap. The CDR3 is 13 amino acids. The germline V gene encodes CDR1 LNHDA and CDR2 SQIVND (reference sequence). Amplification used 60 Vbeta primers and 13 Jbeta primers. Measured with immunoSEQ multiplex PCR; TCRdb has only the in-frame clones, and not every one. The repertoire holds about 160,000 clones, roughly 71% seen once, with 2.5% to 3.5% in the top ten. Concerning this clone: Its target is unknown.

Whole-study results and caveats: In a later analysis, the majority of CMV-associated beta chains seemingly showed HLA restriction. Earlier analysis found most TCR beta V segments productive about 90% or about 30% of the time.

Sequenced material: PBMCs. The chain carries TRBV19 and TRBJ2-7; weak D call: TRBD2 (5 bases). The origin of this receptor is a woman between 50 and 59 years old in good health and CMV-seropositive. The CDR3, as DNA: TGTGCCAGTAGTGCCTCCGGGACCTACGAGCAGTACTTC. Encoded protein: CASSASGTYEQYF. The complete variable domain, with remaining parts taken from reference TRBV19 and TRBJ2-7, reads DGGITQSPKYLFRKEGQNVTLSCEQNLNHDAMYWYRQDPGQGLRLIYYSQIVNDFQKGDIAEGYSVSREKKESFPLTVTSAQKNPTAFYLCASSASGTYEQYFGPGTRLTVT.